One and the same sample provided the 5 T cell receptor beta chains below, sequenced in a study of blood T cell repertoires in COVID-19. TCRdb's copy holds only in-frame clones and misses some; the assay was immunoSEQ multiplex PCR. The sample includes about 440,000 clones, nearly 90% seen only once; the top ten take about 2.1%. Input material: PBMCs or T cells enriched from blood (not recorded which). The receptors come from a woman younger than 35 with acute COVID-19.

This clone was counted a single time. The chain links TRBV3-1 (or the pseudogene TRBV3-2) to TRBJ2-3; 14 bases match TRBD2. Germline trimming cut 4 bases from V and 6 bases from J; bases unmatched to any gene: 6. CDR3 length equals 16 residues. Germline V lookup: CDR1 LGHDT, CDR2 YNNKEL (reference sequence). The CDR3 nucleotides read TGTGCCAGCAGCCCCGGGACTAGCGGGGGTAGGGATACGCAGTATTTT. It yields the protein CASSPGTSGGRDTQYF.

This chain links TRBV7-9 with TRBJ2-7, with D hard to call. Germline assignment: CDR1 SEHNR and CDR2 FQNEAQ (reference sequence). V was pared by 3 bases and J by 2 bases, with 17 bases between. The CDR3 sequence is 16 residues long. CDR3 nucleotide sequence: TGTGCCAGCAGCTTCTCCAGCGACCCCTCTACCTACGAGCAGTACTTC. It translates to CASSFSSDPSTYEQYF.

The V gene is TRBV6-6, the J gene TRBJ2-5, with D perhaps TRBD2 (7 bases). This CDR3 region has 14 residues. CDR1 MNHNY and CDR2 SVGAGI come from the germline V gene (reference sequence). Trimming took 2 bases from V and 5 from J, leaving 12 bases between them. The CDR3 DNA is TGTGCCAGCAGTTACGGCGGGGGCAGGGAGACCCAGTACTTC. Protein: CASSYGGGRETQYF.

This clone appeared once. The rearrangement links TRBV25-1 to TRBJ2-1, with D maybe TRBD1 (6 bases). The CDR3 has 18 amino acids. V was clipped by 0 bases and J by 10 bases, with 25 bases between them. CDR1 is MGHDK and CDR2 is SYGVNS in the germline V gene. The CDR3 loop is CASSEYPPQGASKKEQFF. DNA for the CDR3: TGTGCCAGCAGTGAATATCCCCCACAGGGCGCTTCCAAGAAGGAGCAGTTCTTC.

In this sample, this clone turned up once. The chain joins TRBV9 to TRBJ2-3, with TRBD2 matching 11 bases. The CDR3 loop spans 15 amino acids. Germline CDR1 is SGDLS and CDR2 is YYNGEE. The V and J ends lost 4 bases and 5 bases, in that order; junction bases with no gene match: 6. In nucleotides, the CDR3 is TGTGCCAGCAGCCCTTCCGGGACTAGCGGAGATACGCAGTATTTT. It translates to CASSPSGTSGDTQYF. The whole variable domain, filled in from reference TRBV9 and TRBJ2-3, reads DSGVTQTPKHLITATGQRVTLRCSPRSGDLSVYWYQQSLDQGLQFLIQYYNGEERAKGNILERFSAQQFPDLHSELNLSSLELGDSALYFCASSPSGTSGDTQYFGPGTRLTVL.